This T cell receptor (beta chain) was recovered during a study of T cells in Graves' hyperthyroidism and ophthalmopathy. The source material, RNA transcripts, was used to amplify TCR beta CDR3 regions. With the HTBI primer set, the TCR CDR3 went through a first round of RT-PCR. A single record per CDR3 protein comes from TCRdb applying MiXCR to the multiplex PCR reads. The sample has roughly 380,000 distinct CDR3 sequences, about 13% seen once. The ends lost 3 bases at V and 2 bases at J; junction bases unmatched: 6. Germline CDR1 reads SGHAT; CDR2 reads FQNNGV. The CDR3 covers 17 residues. Many counts were recorded for this clonotype. In making diagnoses, clinical symptoms, serum thyroxine and TRAb, thyroid ultrasound and orbital computed tomography were all used. A roughly 10 ml volume of fresh peripheral blood provided the PBMCs.

Specimen: blood. This clonotype originated in a woman younger than 30 with Graves' hyperthyroidism. This chain uses TRBV11-2 with TRBJ1-6; 8 bases line up with TRBD1. The CDR3 DNA is TGTGCCAGCAGCTTGAGATCAGGGGGCGCCTATAATTCACCCCTCCACTTT. Translating it yields CASSLRSGGAYNSPLHF.